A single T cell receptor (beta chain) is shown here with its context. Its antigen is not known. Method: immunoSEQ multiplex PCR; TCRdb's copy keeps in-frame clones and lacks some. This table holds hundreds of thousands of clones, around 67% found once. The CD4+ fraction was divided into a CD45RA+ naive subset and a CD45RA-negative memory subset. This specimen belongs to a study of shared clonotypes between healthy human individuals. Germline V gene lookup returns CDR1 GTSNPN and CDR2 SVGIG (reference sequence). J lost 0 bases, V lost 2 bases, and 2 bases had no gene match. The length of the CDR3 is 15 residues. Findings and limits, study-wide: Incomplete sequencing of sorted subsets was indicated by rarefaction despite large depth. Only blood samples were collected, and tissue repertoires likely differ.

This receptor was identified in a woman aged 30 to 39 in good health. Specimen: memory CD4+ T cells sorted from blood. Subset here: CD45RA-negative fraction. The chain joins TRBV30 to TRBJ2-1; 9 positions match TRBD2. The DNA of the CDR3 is TGTGCCTGGAGTAAACTAGCGGGCTCCTACAATGAGCAGTTCTTC. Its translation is CAWSKLAGSYNEQFF.